This T cell receptor beta chain was sequenced during a study of human T cells and chemical hapten exposure. There are many counts of this clonotype. Indicated time point: pre-sensitization, week 0. This sample's treatment: therapeutic diphenylcyclopropenone sensitization with weekly scalp DPC. TCRdb re-analysed the RACE reads in MiXCR, keeping a single row per CDR3 protein. Here the sample spans around 350,000 distinct CDR3 sequences, over 5% being singletons. V gave up 1 base and J gave up 10 bases; unmatched junction bases: 13. The CDR3 totals 16 residues. From germline, CDR1 is SGHAT and CDR2 FQNNGV.

The clonotype was recovered from a woman aged 18-30 years with alopecia areata. Some clones in this sample may be carry-over from other donors' samples. The rearrangement uses TRBV11-2 and TRBJ2-1; 7 bases map to TRBD2. Sequenced here: whole blood, sampled in connection with sensitization to the hapten diphenylcyclopropenone (DPC). The CDR3 is CASSLVGGSGPGEQFF. In nucleotides, the CDR3 is TGTGCCAGCAGCTTAGTGGGCGGGAGTGGACCGGGGGAGCAGTTCTTC.